These 14 T cell receptor beta chains came from one sample sequenced in a study of T cell repertoires in cytomegalovirus infection. Antigens of these TCRs are unknown. TCRdb itself ran the reads through MiXCR, one entry per CDR3 protein. The sample records roughly 990,000 distinct CDR3 sequences, around a third being singletons. Here the sequenced sample was cultured CD8+ T cells from PBMCs, taken from culture after CMV antigen stimulation. These receptors came from a human donor in good health (CMV status not recorded). Some clones in this sample may be carry-over from other donors' samples.

This clonotype was seen only a few times. The genes are TRBV6-5 and TRBJ2-5; 10 bases map to TRBD1. The V segment lost 0 bases and the J segment 3 bases; nucleotides outside the gene matches: 4. The CDR3 sequence is 16 residues long. CDR1 and CDR2 (germline): MNHEY, SVGAGI. The CDR3 protein is CASSYSGTGVEETQYF. The CDR3 coding sequence is TGTGCCAGCAGTTACTCAGGGACAGGGGTCGAAGAGACCCAGTACTTC.

The chain uses TRBV11-2 and TRBJ1-6, with a weak D call TRBD1 (5 bases). The CDR3 is 16 amino acids. The germline V gene has CDR1 SGHAT and CDR2 FQNNGV. Trimming pared 2 bases from V and 2 bases from J, leaving 10 bases between. The CDR3 loop is CASSLREQAYNSPLHF. The CDR3 bases are TGTGCCAGCAGCTTAAGGGAACAGGCCTATAATTCACCCCTCCACTTT.

This clonotype came up a few times. V and J are TRBV7-6 and TRBJ2-3; D gene ambiguous. The CDR3 spans 17 residues. Germline V CDR1 and CDR2: SGHVS, FNYEAQ. V was shortened by 5 bases and J by 0 bases, with 18 bases between the two germline ends. This CDR3 is CASSHNRVKASTDTQYF. CDR3 in DNA: TGTGCCAGCAGCCACAATCGGGTGAAGGCAAGCACAGATACGCAGTATTTT.

In its sample, this clonotype was seen many times. The chain employs TRBV6-5 and TRBJ1-6; D remains ambiguous. Germline V CDR1 and CDR2: MNHEY, SVGAGI. V was trimmed by 3 bases and J by 7 bases, leaving 10 bases between them. The CDR3 consists of 14 residues. CDR3 sequence reads: CASSYRHNNSPLHF. The CDR3 DNA follows: TGTGCCAGCAGTTATAGGCACAACAATTCACCCCTCCACTTT.

This clonotype was observed a handful of times. J is TRBJ2-1 and V is TRBV20-1, with 8 bases lining up with TRBD2. V trimming: 0 bases; J trimming: 4 bases; junction bases outside the gene matches: 5. CDR3 length: 15 residues. CDR1 is DFQATT and CDR2 is SNEGSKA in the germline V gene (reference sequence). The CDR3 region is CSAREEAGVYNEQFF. The CDR3 coding sequence is TGCAGTGCTAGAGAGGAAGCGGGGGTGTACAATGAGCAGTTCTTC.

The chain links TRBV27 to TRBJ2-5, with D possibly matching TRBD1 (6 bases). V shed 6 bases and J shed 5 bases, with 16 bases lying between them. This CDR3 spans 14 amino acids. Germline values: CDR1 MNHEY, CDR2 SMNVEV (reference sequence). CDR3 loop: CASSRPGQKETQYF. Here the CDR3 DNA reads TGTGCCAGCAGCCGACCAGGACAGAAGGAGACCCAGTACTTC.

This chain uses TRBV9 with TRBJ1-2, with D tentatively TRBD1 (5 bases). V shed 3 bases and J shed 8 bases, with 8 bases lying between them. CDR3 length: 11 amino acids. Per the germline V gene, CDR1 is SGDLS and CDR2 is YYNGEE. CDR3 sequence (DNA): TGTGCCAGCAGCGCCAGGACAGGCTACACCTTC. Translated, it gives CASSARTGYTF.

This clonotype was observed a single time. The J gene is TRBJ1-2, the V gene TRBV4-2, with D possibly being TRBD1 (5 bases). This CDR3 is built from 12 residues. Germline V gene data show CDR1 as LGHNA and CDR2 as YNFKEQ. The germline V and J ends were trimmed by 8 bases and 7 bases, with 14 bases remaining between them. CDR3 DNA sequence: TGTGCCAGCGCGGGGGAACAAGGTGGCTACACCTTC. As protein: CASAGEQGGYTF.

This clonotype was counted only a few times. The chain couples TRBV4-3 to TRBJ1-3; D is unclear. The CDR3 totals 17 residues. The V end lost 1 base, the J end lost 0 bases, and 13 bases lay between the germline ends. Per the germline V gene, CDR1 is LGHNA and CDR2 is YSLEER. The CDR3 region is CASSQGGFLTSGNTIYF. As DNA, the CDR3 is TGCGCCAGCAGCCAAGGGGGATTTTTAACCTCTGGAAACACCATATATTTT.

A note on this clonotype: This may stem from a read error, because a much larger clone lies one nucleotide away. The rearrangement joins TRBV7-9 to TRBJ1-6; no clear D. The CDR3 contains 11 residues. Per germline, CDR1 SEHNR and CDR2 FQNEAQ (reference sequence). CDR3 loop: CVSSSDLTRHF. CDR3 nucleotide sequence: TGTGTCAGCAGCTCCGATTTGACACGCCACTTT.

This clonotype was seen a few times. The chain has TRBV6-5 and TRBJ2-7; TRBD1 is a possible D gene (6 bases). Germline lookup yields CDR1 MNHEY and CDR2 SVGAGI. The V end was cut by 1 base, the J end by 9 bases, with 25 bases between. This CDR3 has 17 residues. The DNA for the CDR3 is TGTGCCAGCAGTTACTGGGACACGGGGCTACTTACCTTAGTGCAGTACTTC. Amino acid sequence: CASSYWDTGLLTLVQYF.

As for this clonotype: The junction shows a germline mismatch at one end, possibly a read error. The V call is TRBV6-2 or TRBV6-3, the J call TRBJ2-2; D gene ambiguous. This CDR3 contains 14 residues. Germline V gene data show CDR1 as MNHEY and CDR2 as SVGEGT. The CDR3 region is CVSIWTANTGELFF. For the CDR3, the DNA is TGTGTCAGCATATGGACGGCGAACACCGGGGAGCTGTTTTTT.

This clonotype was seen only a few times. V and J are TRBV19 and TRBJ1-5, with D possibly being TRBD1 (5 bases). The CDR3 is made up of 12 amino acids. Trimming removed 10 bases from V and 7 bases from J, with 14 bases in between. The germline gives CDR1 LNHDA, CDR2 SQIVND (reference sequence). In nucleotides, the CDR3 is TGTGCCACCCAAGAGGGGTACCAGCCCCAGCATTTT. This gives the protein CATQEGYQPQHF.

V and J are TRBV5-3 and TRBJ1-4; D call uncertain. TRBV5-3 is an ORF for which the function is uncertain. The V and J ends lost 8 bases and 4 bases respectively, with 24 bases between them. This CDR3 region has 17 residues. The CDR3 bases are TGTGCCAGTATGACTCACAGTCCCCACACCATTAATGAAAAACTGTTTTTT. It encodes CASMTHSPHTINEKLFF.